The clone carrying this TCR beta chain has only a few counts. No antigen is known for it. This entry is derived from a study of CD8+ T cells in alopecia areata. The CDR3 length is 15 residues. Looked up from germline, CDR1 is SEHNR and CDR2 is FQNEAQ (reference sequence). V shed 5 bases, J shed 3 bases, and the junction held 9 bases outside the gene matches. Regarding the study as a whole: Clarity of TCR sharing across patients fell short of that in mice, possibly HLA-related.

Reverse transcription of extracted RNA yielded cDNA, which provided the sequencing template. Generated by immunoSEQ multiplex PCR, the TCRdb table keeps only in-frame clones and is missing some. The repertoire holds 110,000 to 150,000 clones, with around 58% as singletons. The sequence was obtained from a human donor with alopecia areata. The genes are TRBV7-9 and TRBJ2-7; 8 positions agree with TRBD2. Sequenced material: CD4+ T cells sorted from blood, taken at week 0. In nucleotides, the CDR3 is TGTGCCAGCAGCGCCGACAGCGGGGGCTACTACGAGCAGTACTTC. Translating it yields CASSADSGGYYEQYF.